This entry lists 28 T cell receptor beta chains sequenced from one sample in a study of Ad26.COV2.S vaccination and SARS-CoV-2 variants. Clones were sequenced by immunoSEQ multiplex PCR, and TCRdb holds only the in-frame ones, with some missing. The sample holds about 390,000 clones, 88% seen once. As for treatment: about 20 received Ad26.COV2.S at low or high dose, single or two shots; 5 received placebo; per-sample allocation not given. The samples were gathered on day 63 after the first injection of vaccine or placebo. This material consisted of peripheral blood, taken in a trial of Ad26.COV2.S vaccine versus placebo. These receptors were taken from a person aged 18-65 years who received the Ad26.COV2.S COVID-19 vaccine or a placebo.

This chain uses TRBV18 with TRBJ1-4, with 7 bases aligning to TRBD1. This CDR3 has 16 residues. CDR1 is KGHSH, CDR2 LQKENI, per germline. J gave up 0 bases and V 10 bases, and 11 bases lay outside the gene matches. The CDR3 region is CATARGGPSTNEKLFF. The CDR3 bases are TGTGCCACTGCACGAGGGGGCCCCTCAACTAATGAAAAACTGTTTTTT.

The chain carries TRBV7-2 and TRBJ2-7; 7 bases fit TRBD1. Germline lookup yields CDR1 SGHTA and CDR2 FQGNSA. The CDR3 is made up of 13 amino acids. Unmatched junction bases numbered 2, after V lost 3 bases and J lost 3 bases. The CDR3 sequence is CASSLGQLYEQYF. CDR3 nucleotide sequence: TGTGCCAGCAGCTTGGGACAGCTCTACGAGCAGTACTTC.

The chain uses TRBV7-2 and TRBJ1-3; possibly TRBD1 for D (6 bases). CDR1 is SGHTA, CDR2 FQGNSA, per germline. The CDR3 totals 16 residues. The V end was cut by 5 bases, the J end by 0 bases, with 14 bases between. CDR3 sequence (DNA): TGTGCCAGCAGCACACGACAGGCCTACTCTGGAAACACCATATATTTT. Residues: CASSTRQAYSGNTIYF.

In its sample, this clone was seen a few times. The CDR3 region is CASSETGENYGYTF. The CDR3 region has the DNA TGTGCCAGCAGTGAGACAGGGGAGAACTATGGCTACACCTTC. The chain is built from TRBV6-4 and TRBJ1-2; the match to TRBD1 covers 8 bases. The CDR3 contains 14 residues. Germline trimming cut 3 bases from V and 2 bases from J; bases unmatched to any gene: 2. Germline V gene lookup returns CDR1 MRHNA and CDR2 SNTAGT.

In this sample, this clone turned up once. This rearrangement joins TRBV28 to TRBJ1-1, with 10 positions matching TRBD1. The V segment lost 6 bases and the J segment 3 bases; nucleotides outside the gene matches: 1. Germline loops: CDR1 MDHEN, CDR2 SYDVKM. CDR3 size: 13 residues. CDR3 protein: CASRGTGDTEAFF. The CDR3 nucleotides read TGTGCCAGCAGGGGGACAGGGGACACTGAAGCTTTCTTT.

The CDR3: CASKDNNSPLHF. The DNA of the CDR3 is TGTGCCAGCAAGGACAATAATTCACCCCTCCACTTT. The chain joins TRBV6-5 to TRBJ1-6, with D tentatively TRBD1 (5 bases). CDR3 length: 12 amino acids. The germline gives CDR1 MNHEY, CDR2 SVGAGI. Trimming pared 7 bases from V and 5 bases from J, leaving 6 bases between.

This clone was seen a single time. The rearrangement uses TRBV5-6 and TRBJ2-5, with D hard to call. In germline, CDR1 is SGHDT, CDR2 YYEEEE. Trimming cost V 3 bases and J 5 bases, with 5 bases left between them. This CDR3 has 11 residues. CDR3 region: CASSSRETQYF. CDR3 in DNA: TGTGCCAGCAGCTCCCGGGAGACCCAGTACTTC.

This rearrangement joins TRBV2 to TRBJ2-7; TRBD1 aligns across 8 bases. The CDR3 sequence is 13 residues long. V was pared by 4 bases and J by 6 bases, with 5 bases of the junction left unmatched. CDR1 SNHLY and CDR2 FYNNEI come from the germline V gene. CDR3 in amino acids: CASSVQGAGEQYF. The DNA of the CDR3 is TGTGCCAGCAGTGTTCAGGGGGCAGGCGAGCAGTACTTC.

The V gene is TRBV6-6, the J gene TRBJ1-5; D may be TRBD1 (5 bases). Trimming pared 3 bases from V and 2 bases from J, leaving 14 bases between. The CDR3 is made up of 16 amino acids. CDR1 and CDR2 from the germline V gene are MNHNY and SVGAGI (reference sequence). The CDR3 coding sequence is TGTGCCAGCAGTTATGCGACCGGGGGAGGCAATCAGCCCCAGCATTTT. Amino acid sequence: CASSYATGGGNQPQHF.

V and J are TRBV7-6 and TRBJ2-6; no clear D. The CDR3 has 15 residues. Germline V CDR1 and CDR2: SGHVS, FNYEAQ. The V end lost 2 bases, the J end lost 0 bases, and 5 bases lay between the germline ends. The CDR3 DNA is TGTGCCAGCAGCTTACAAGCCTCTGGGGCCAACGTCCTGACTTTC. Protein sequence: CASSLQASGANVLTF.

The rearrangement links TRBV2 to TRBJ2-3; 7 positions match TRBD2. Trimming cost V 3 bases and J 4 bases; bases outside gene matches: 7. CDR1 and CDR2 from the germline V gene are SNHLY and FYNNEI. There are 15 residues in the CDR3. The CDR3 DNA is TGTGCCAGCAGTGATCCCCAGCGGGGATCAGATACGCAGTATTTT. Protein product: CASSDPQRGSDTQYF. Together with reference TRBV2 and TRBJ2-3, the CDR3 gives the full variable domain: EPEVTQTPSHQVTQMGQEVILRCVPISNHLYFYWYRQILGQKVEFLVSFYNNEISEKSEIFDDQFSVERPDGSNFTLKIRSTKLEDSAMYFCASSDPQRGSDTQYFGPGTRLTVL.

To note about this clone: This same CDR3 is encoded by further DNA sequences in the sample. The V call is TRBV3-1 (or the pseudogene TRBV3-2), the J call TRBJ2-7; D may be TRBD1 (6 bases). In germline, CDR1 is LGHDT, CDR2 YNNKEL (reference sequence). Trimming took 1 base from V and 4 from J, leaving 8 bases between them. The length of the CDR3 is 13 residues. CDR3 bases: TGTGCCAGCAGCCAAGGCAGGGGATACGAGCAGTACTTC. Protein sequence: CASSQGRGYEQYF.

The chain employs TRBV6-5 and TRBJ2-7, with TRBD2 matching over 7 bases. The V gene's germline CDR1 is MNHEY and CDR2 SVGAGI. This CDR3 has 15 amino acids. The ends lost 6 bases at V and 3 bases at J; junction bases unmatched: 11. The CDR3 loop is CASSPEVGGGYEQYF. The CDR3, as DNA: TGTGCCAGCAGCCCGGAGGTGGGCGGGGGCTACGAGCAGTACTTC.

The V and J genes are TRBV7-8 and TRBJ2-4; the D gene is possibly TRBD2 (6 bases). CDR3 length equals 17 residues. V lost 0 bases to trimming and J lost 1 base, with 13 bases between them. CDR1 is SGHVS and CDR2 is FQNEAQ in the germline V gene. This chain's CDR3 is CASSLAPGGGAKNIQYF. In nucleotides, the CDR3 is TGTGCCAGCAGCTTAGCCCCCGGGGGTGGTGCCAAAAACATTCAGTACTTC.

The chain links TRBV4-2 to TRBJ1-1; the D gene is possibly TRBD1 (6 bases). Germline CDR1 and CDR2: LGHNA and YNFKEQ. This CDR3 spans 12 amino acids. Trimming shortened V by 3 bases and J by 11 bases, and 13 bases separated the two germline ends. For the CDR3, the DNA is TGTGCCAGCAGCCAGCCGACAGGAGCGGCTTTCTTT. It encodes CASSQPTGAAFF.

This chain joins TRBV4-1 and TRBJ2-1; D is undetermined. Per the germline V gene, CDR1 is MGHRA and CDR2 is YSYEKL. This CDR3 is 11 amino acids long. Trimming removed 1 base from V and 9 bases from J, with 4 bases in between. CDR3 residues: CASSQAIEQFF. The DNA for the CDR3 is TGCGCCAGCAGCCAAGCGATTGAGCAGTTCTTC.

This clone was counted between two and nine times. The chain uses TRBV7-8 and TRBJ2-6, with 7 positions matching TRBD2. Per germline, CDR1 SGHVS and CDR2 FQNEAQ. The V and J ends lost 3 bases and 2 bases, in that order; junction bases with no gene match: 13. The CDR3 totals 19 residues. The CDR3 DNA sequence: TGTGCCAGCAGCTTTGGCCCTCCCGGGGGGAATGCTGGGGCCAACGTCCTGACTTTC. Translated: CASSFGPPGGNAGANVLTF.

This clone was counted a single time. This chain uses TRBV12-3 or TRBV12-4 with TRBJ2-7, with D hard to call. V lost 5 bases, J lost 2 bases, and 10 bases lay in between. CDR3 length: 13 amino acids. This chain's CDR3 is CASSREATYEQYF. CDR3 DNA sequence: TGTGCCAGCAGTCGAGAGGCCACCTACGAGCAGTACTTC.

V usage is TRBV10-1 and J usage is TRBJ2-2; no clear D. Germline assignment: CDR1 WNHNN and CDR2 SYGVQD (reference sequence). The CDR3 has 14 amino acids. With 3 bases removed from V and 2 bases from J, the gap between germline ends came to 7 bases. CDR3 DNA sequence: TGCGCCAGCAGTGATTTAGATAACACCGGGGAGCTGTTTTTT. Protein: CASSDLDNTGELFF.

J is TRBJ1-1 and V is TRBV19; D is uncertain. The V gene lost 3 bases and the J gene lost 4 bases, with 12 bases spanning the gap. The CDR3 is 14 amino acids. Germline V lookup: CDR1 LNHDA, CDR2 SQIVND (reference sequence). The CDR3 DNA sequence: TGTGCCAGTAGTATCAGTACAGACTCCACTGAAGCTTTCTTT. This codes for CASSISTDSTEAFF.

This chain connects TRBV4-1 to TRBJ1-1; D gene unclear. Germline CDR1 reads MGHRA; CDR2 reads YSYEKL. The CDR3 has 14 residues. Trimming removed 4 bases at V and 4 bases at J, with 13 bases between. The CDR3: CASSLRAAGTEAFF. The DNA for the CDR3 is TGCGCCAGCAGCCTCCGTGCAGCGGGCACTGAAGCTTTCTTT.

The J gene is TRBJ1-5, the V gene TRBV6-1; 8 bases agree with TRBD1. The CDR3 is 16 residues long. With 2 bases clipped from V and 5 bases from J, the junction kept 8 bases outside the gene matches. Germline V lookup: CDR1 MNHNS, CDR2 SASEGT. CDR3 region: CASSEPQGARDQPQHF. The DNA of the CDR3 is TGTGCCAGCAGTGAACCCCAGGGGGCTCGGGATCAGCCCCAGCATTTT.

The V gene is TRBV5-6, the J gene TRBJ2-2; D might be TRBD1 (5 bases). Germline V gene sequence: CDR1 SGHDT, CDR2 YYEEEE. The V gene lost 4 bases and the J gene lost 10 bases, with 14 bases spanning the gap. CDR3 length: 13 residues. This CDR3 reads CASSQGVGEELFF. CDR3 DNA: TGTGCCAGCAGCCAGGGTGTCGGCGAGGAGCTGTTTTTT.

With regard to this clone: Being one base from a much bigger clone, this may be a read error. The rearrangement joins TRBV13 to TRBJ2-7; D possibly matches TRBD1 or TRBD2 (5 bases each). This CDR3 region has 13 residues. The V end lost 4 bases, the J end lost 2 bases, and 9 bases lay between the germline ends. CDR1 is PRHDT, CDR2 FYEKMQ, per germline (reference sequence). CDR3 residues: CASSSGRAYEQYF. The CDR3 bases are TGTGCCAGCAGCTCGGGACGGGCCTACGAGCAGTACTTC. The entire variable domain, with the rest obtained from reference TRBV13 and TRBJ2-7, is as follows: AAGVIQSPRHLIKEKRETATLKCYPIPRHDTVYWYQQGPGQDPQFLISFYEKMQSDKGSIPDRFSAQQFSDYHSELNMSSLELGDSALYFCASSSGRAYEQYFGPGTRLTVT.

The chain links TRBV18 to TRBJ2-6, with D unclear. Trimming took 4 bases from V and 2 from J, leaving 6 bases between them. In germline, CDR1 is KGHSH, CDR2 LQKENI. The CDR3 is 14 residues long. The CDR3 DNA reads TGTGCCAGCTCACGGCAAGCTGGGGCCAACGTCCTGACTTTC. Protein product: CASSRQAGANVLTF.

This clone has at least ten counts. Here the CDR3 DNA reads TGTGCCAGCACTGAGGCGGGGGGCTACGAGCAGTACTTC. Its translation is CASTEAGGYEQYF. The chain has TRBV2 and TRBJ2-7; 8 bases are a match to TRBD2. CDR3 length: 13 amino acids. CDR1 and CDR2 from the germline V gene are SNHLY and FYNNEI. V gave up 7 bases and J gave up 3 bases; unmatched junction bases: 5. The full variable domain, in which reference TRBV2 and TRBJ2-7 provide the parts outside the CDR3, is EPEVTQTPSHQVTQMGQEVILRCVPISNHLYFYWYRQILGQKVEFLVSFYNNEISEKSEIFDDQFSVERPDGSNFTLKIRSTKLEDSAMYFCASTEAGGYEQYFGPGTRLTVT.

The chain couples TRBV7-2 to TRBJ1-2; no firm D call. V lost 3 bases to trimming and J lost 3 bases, with 2 bases between them. Germline CDR1 and CDR2: SGHTA and FQGNSA. The CDR3 sequence is 11 residues long. The DNA of the CDR3 is TGTGCCAGCAGCTTTGACTATGGCTACACCTTC. Translation gives CASSFDYGYTF.

The CDR3 sequence: CASSVASGDHQETQYF. DNA for the CDR3: TGTGCCAGCAGCGTAGCTTCTGGGGACCACCAAGAGACCCAGTACTTC. The chain uses TRBV9 and TRBJ2-5; TRBD1 or TRBD2 may be the D gene (5 bases each). This CDR3 has 16 residues. The germline gives CDR1 SGDLS, CDR2 YYNGEE. The germline V and J ends were trimmed by 0 bases and 0 bases, with 12 bases remaining between them.